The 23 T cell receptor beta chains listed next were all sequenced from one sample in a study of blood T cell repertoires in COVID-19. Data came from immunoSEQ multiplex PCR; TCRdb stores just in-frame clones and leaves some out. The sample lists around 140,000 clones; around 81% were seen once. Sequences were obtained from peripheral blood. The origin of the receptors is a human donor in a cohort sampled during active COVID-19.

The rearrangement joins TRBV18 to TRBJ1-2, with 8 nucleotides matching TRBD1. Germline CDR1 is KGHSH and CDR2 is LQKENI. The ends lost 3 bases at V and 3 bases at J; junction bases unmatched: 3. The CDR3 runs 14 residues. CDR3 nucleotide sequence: TGTGCCAGCTCACCCGCGGACAGGGACTATGGCTACACCTTC. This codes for CASSPADRDYGYTF.

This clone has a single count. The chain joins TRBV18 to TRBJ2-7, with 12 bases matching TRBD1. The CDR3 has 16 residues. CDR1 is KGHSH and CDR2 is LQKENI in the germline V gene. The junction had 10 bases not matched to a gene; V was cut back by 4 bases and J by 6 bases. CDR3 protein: CASSHNPGTGGSEQYF. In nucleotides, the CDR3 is TGTGCCAGCTCACACAACCCCGGGACAGGGGGCAGCGAGCAGTACTTC.

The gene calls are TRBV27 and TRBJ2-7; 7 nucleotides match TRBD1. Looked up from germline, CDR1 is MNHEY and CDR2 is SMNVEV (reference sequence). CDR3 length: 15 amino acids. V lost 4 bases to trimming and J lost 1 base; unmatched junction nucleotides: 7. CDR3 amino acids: CASSSAGTDSYEQYF. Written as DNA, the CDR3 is TGTGCCAGCAGTTCCGCCGGGACAGATTCCTACGAGCAGTACTTC.

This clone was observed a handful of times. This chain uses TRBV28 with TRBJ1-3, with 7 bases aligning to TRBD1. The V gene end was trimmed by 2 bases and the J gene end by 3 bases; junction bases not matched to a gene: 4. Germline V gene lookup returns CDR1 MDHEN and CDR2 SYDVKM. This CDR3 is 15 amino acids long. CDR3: CASSLPTGYGNTIYF. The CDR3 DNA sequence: TGTGCCAGCAGTTTACCGACAGGGTATGGAAACACCATATATTTT.

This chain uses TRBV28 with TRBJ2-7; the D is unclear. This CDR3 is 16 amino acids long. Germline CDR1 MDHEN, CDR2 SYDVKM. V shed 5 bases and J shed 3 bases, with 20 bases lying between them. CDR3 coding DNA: TGTGCCAGCAGTGATGCCCAGCGCTACGCTGACTACGAGCAGTACTTC. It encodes CASSDAQRYADYEQYF.

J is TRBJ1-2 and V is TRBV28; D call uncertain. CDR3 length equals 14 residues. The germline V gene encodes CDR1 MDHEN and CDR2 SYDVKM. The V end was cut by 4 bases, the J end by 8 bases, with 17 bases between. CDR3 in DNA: TGTGCCAGCAGTTCCCCTCGGGGAAGGAAAGGCTACACCTTC. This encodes CASSSPRGRKGYTF.

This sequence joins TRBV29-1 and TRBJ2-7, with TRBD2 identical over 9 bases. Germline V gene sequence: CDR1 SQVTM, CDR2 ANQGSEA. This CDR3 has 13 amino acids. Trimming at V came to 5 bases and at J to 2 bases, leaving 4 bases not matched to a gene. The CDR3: CSVQGGRAYEQYF. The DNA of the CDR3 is TGCAGCGTTCAGGGCGGGAGGGCCTACGAGCAGTACTTC.

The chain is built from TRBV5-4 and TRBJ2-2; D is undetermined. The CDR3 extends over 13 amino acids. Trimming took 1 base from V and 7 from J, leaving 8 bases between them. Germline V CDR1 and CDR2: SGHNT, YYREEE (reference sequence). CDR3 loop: CASSLITVGELFF. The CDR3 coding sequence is TGTGCCAGCAGCTTGATCACAGTCGGGGAGCTGTTTTTT.

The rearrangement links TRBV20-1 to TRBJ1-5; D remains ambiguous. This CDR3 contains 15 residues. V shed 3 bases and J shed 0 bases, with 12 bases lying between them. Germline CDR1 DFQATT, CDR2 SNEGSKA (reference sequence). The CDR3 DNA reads TGCAGTGCTAGTGGAGGGATTCATAGCAATCAGCCCCAGCATTTT. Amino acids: CSASGGIHSNQPQHF.

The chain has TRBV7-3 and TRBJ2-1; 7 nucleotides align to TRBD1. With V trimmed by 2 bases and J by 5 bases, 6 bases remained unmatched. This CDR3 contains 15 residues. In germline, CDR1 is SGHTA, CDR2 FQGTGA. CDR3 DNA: TGTGCCAGCAGCTTATGGGGGACAGCCGACAATGAGCAGTTCTTC. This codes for CASSLWGTADNEQFF.

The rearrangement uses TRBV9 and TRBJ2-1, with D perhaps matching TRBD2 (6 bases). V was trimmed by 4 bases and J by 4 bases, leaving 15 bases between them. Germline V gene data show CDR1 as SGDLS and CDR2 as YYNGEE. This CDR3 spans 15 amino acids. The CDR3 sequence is CASSSRDSIYNEQFF. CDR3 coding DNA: TGTGCCAGCAGCTCACGGGACTCCATTTACAATGAGCAGTTCTTC.

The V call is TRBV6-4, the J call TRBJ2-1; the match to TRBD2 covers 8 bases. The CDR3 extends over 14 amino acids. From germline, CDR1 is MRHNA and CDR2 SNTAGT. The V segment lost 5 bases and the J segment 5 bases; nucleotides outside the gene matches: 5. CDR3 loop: CASSRDGGDNEQFF. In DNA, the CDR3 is TGTGCCAGCAGTAGAGACGGGGGGGACAATGAGCAGTTCTTC.

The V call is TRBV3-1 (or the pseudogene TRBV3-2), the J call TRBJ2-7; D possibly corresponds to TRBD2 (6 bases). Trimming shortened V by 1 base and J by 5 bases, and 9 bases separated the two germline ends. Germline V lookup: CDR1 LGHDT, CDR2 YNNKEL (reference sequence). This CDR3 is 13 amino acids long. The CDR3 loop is CASSQASDHEQYF. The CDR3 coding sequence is TGTGCCAGCAGCCAAGCTAGCGACCACGAGCAGTACTTC.

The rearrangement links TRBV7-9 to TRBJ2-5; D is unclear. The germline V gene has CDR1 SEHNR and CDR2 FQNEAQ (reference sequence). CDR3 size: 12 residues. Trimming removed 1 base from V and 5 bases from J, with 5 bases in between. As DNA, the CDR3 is TGTGCCAGCAGCTTAGTTCTTGAGACCCAGTACTTC. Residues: CASSLVLETQYF.

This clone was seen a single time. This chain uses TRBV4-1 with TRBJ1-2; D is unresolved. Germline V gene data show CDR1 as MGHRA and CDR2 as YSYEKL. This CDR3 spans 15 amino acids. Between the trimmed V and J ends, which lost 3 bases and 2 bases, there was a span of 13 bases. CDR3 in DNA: TGCGCCAGCAGCCAGGAACTAGGACTAAACTATGGCTACACCTTC. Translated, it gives CASSQELGLNYGYTF.

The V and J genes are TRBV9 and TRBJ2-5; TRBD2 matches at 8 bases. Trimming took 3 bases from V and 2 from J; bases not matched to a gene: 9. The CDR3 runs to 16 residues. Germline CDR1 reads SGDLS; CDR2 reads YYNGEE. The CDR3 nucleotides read TGTGCCAGCAGCGAGCCCTTAGCGGGGCAACAAGAGACCCAGTACTTC. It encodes CASSEPLAGQQETQYF. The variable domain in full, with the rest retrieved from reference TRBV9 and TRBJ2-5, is DSGVTQTPKHLITATGQRVTLRCSPRSGDLSVYWYQQSLDQGLQFLIQYYNGEERAKGNILERFSAQQFPDLHSELNLSSLELGDSALYFCASSEPLAGQQETQYFGPGTRLLVL.

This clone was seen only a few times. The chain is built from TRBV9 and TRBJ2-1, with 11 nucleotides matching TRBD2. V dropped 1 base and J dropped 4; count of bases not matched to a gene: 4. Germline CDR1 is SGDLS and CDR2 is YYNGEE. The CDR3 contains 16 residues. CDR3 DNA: TGTGCCAGCAGCGTAACTAGCGGGAGTTTGTACAATGAGCAGTTCTTC. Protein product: CASSVTSGSLYNEQFF.

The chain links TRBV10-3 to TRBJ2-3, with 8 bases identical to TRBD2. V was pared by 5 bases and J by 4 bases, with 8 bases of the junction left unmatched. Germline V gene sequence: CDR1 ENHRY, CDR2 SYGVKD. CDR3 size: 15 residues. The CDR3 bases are TGTGCCATCAGTCCGGGACTAGGTCTTGCAGATACGCAGTATTTT. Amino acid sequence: CAISPGLGLADTQYF.

CDR3 amino acids: CASSPDGTDGYF. CDR3 DNA sequence: TGTGCCAGCTCACCAGACGGGACAGATGGGTACTTC. This rearrangement joins TRBV18 to TRBJ2-7, with 7 bases matching TRBD1. Germline-derived CDR1 and CDR2 are KGHSH and LQKENI. The length of the CDR3 is 12 residues. J was trimmed by 12 bases and V by 2 bases; bases with no gene match: 7.

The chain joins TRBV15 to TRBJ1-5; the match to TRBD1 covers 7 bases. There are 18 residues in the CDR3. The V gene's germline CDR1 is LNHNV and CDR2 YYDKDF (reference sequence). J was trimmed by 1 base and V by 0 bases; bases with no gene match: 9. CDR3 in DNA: TGTGCCACCAGCAGAGATCAAGCGACAGGGACCAGCAATCAGCCCCAGCATTTT. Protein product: CATSRDQATGTSNQPQHF.

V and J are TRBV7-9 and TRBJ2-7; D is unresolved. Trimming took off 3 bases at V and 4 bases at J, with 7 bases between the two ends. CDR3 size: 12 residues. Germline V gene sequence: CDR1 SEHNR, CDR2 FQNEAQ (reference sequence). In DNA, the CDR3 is TGTGCCAGCAGCTTCGCGGCATACGAGCAGTACTTC. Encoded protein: CASSFAAYEQYF.

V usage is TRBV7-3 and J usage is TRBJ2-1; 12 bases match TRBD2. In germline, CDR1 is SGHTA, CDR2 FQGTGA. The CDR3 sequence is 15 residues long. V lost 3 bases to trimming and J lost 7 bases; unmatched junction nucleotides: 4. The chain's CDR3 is CASSLASGRANEQFF. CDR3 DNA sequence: TGTGCCAGCAGCTTGGCTAGCGGGAGGGCGAATGAGCAGTTCTTC.

CDR3 nucleotide sequence: TGTGCCAGCAGGAGTGAAGGAGACCCTAGCACTGAAGCTTTCTTT. Encoded protein: CASRSEGDPSTEAFF. This chain links TRBV7-8 with TRBJ1-1; D gene ambiguous. The CDR3 totals 15 residues. CDR1 and CDR2 (germline): SGHVS, FQNEAQ. V was pared by 6 bases and J by 4 bases, with 18 bases between.